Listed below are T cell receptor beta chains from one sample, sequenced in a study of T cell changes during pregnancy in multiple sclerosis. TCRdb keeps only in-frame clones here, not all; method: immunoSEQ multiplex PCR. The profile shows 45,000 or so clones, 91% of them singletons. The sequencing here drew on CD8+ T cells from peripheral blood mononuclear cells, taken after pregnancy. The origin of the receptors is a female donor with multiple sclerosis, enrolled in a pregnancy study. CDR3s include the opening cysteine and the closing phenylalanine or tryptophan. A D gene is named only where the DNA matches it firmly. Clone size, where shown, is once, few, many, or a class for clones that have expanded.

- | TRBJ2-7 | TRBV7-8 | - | TGTGCCAGCAGCTTAGCCAACACCTACGAGCAGTACTTC | CASSLANTYEQYF
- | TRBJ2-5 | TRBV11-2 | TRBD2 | TGTGCCAGCAGCGCTTCGGGACTAGCGGGACGTAAAGAGACCCAGTACTTC | CASSASGLAGRKETQYF
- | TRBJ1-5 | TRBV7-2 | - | TGTGCCAGCAGCTTAGGGAGGGACTGGGGGGATCAGCCCCAGCATTTT | CASSLGRDWGDQPQHF
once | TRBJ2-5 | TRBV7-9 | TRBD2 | TGTGCCAGCAGCTCCTTTGGACTAGAGGAGACCCAGTACTTC | CASSSFGLEETQYF
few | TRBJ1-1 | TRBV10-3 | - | TGTGCCATCAGTGGCCAAGGAGGGGCCCCTGAAGCTTTCTTT | CAISGQGGAPEAFF
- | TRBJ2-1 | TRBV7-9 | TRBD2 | TGTGCCAGCAGCCCTAGCGGGGGGACACACAATGAGCAGTTCTTC | CASSPSGGTHNEQFF
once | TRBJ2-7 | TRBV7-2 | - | TGTGCCAGCAGCTTGGAGGGGCACAGGGGATCCTACGAGCAGTACTTC | CASSLEGHRGSYEQYF
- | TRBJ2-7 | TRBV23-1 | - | TGCGCCAGCAGTCTCTCCTTCGGACGGGGTCCGAGCTACGAGCAGTACTTC | CASSLSFGRGPSYEQYF
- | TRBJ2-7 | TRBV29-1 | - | TGCAGCGTTGTTCGAGCGGGTACCTACGAGCAGTACTTC | CSVVRAGTYEQYF
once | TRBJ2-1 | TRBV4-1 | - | TGCGCCAGCAGCCAAGATCCCCCACTAGAAGGCCCCTACAATGAGCAGTTCTTC | CASSQDPPLEGPYNEQFF
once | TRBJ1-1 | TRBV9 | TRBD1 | TGTGCCAGCAGCGTTCTCTCGGACAGGGTCAGCACTGAAGCTTTCTTT | CASSVLSDRVSTEAFF
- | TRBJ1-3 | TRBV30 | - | TGTGCCTGGACTGACAGGACGGGCGTTCACACCATATATTTT | CAWTDRTGVHTIYF
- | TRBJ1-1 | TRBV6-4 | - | TGTGCCAGCAGTGACTCGACCGATGGCGGTGAAGCTTTCTTT | CASSDSTDGGEAFF
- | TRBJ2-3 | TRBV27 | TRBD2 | TGTGCCAGCCGTTTTAGCGGGAGGATGAATACGCAGTATTTT | CASRFSGRMNTQYF
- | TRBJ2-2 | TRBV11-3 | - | TGTGCCAGCAGCTTAACGGGGGGCCTGCCCACCGGGGAGCTGTTTTTT | CASSLTGGLPTGELFF
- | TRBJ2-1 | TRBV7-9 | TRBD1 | TGTGCCAGCAGCTTTGACAGGGCCGATGAGCAGTTCTTC | CASSFDRADEQFF
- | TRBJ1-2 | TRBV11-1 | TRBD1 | TGTGCCAGCAGTCGACAGGGGACAACGAGGAACTATGGCTACACCTTC | CASSRQGTTRNYGYTF
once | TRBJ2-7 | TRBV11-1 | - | TGTGCCAGCAGCTTAGGTACAAGATTTTACGAGCAGTACTTC | CASSLGTRFYEQYF
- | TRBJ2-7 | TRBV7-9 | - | TGTGCCAGCAGCCCCCCAACCGGCAGGCCGTTAGAGCAGTACTTC | CASSPPTGRPLEQYF
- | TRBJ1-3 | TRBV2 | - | TGTGCCAGCAGTGACCGGGGTGGAAACACCATATATTTT | CASSDRGGNTIYF
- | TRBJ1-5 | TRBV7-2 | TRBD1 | TGTGCCAGCAGCTTCCGGACAGGGACCTATCAGCCCCAGCATTTT | CASSFRTGTYQPQHF
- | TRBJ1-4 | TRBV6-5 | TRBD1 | TGTGCCAGCAGGTCAGACAGGGCGGAGGAAAAACTGTTTTTT | CASRSDRAEEKLFF
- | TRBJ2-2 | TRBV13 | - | TGTGCCAGCAGCTTCGGGAAGAACACCGGGGAGCTGTTTTTT | CASSFGKNTGELFF
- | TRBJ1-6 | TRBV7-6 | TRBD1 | TGTGCCAGCAGCTTGGATACAGGGGGCTCGGATAATTCACCCCTCCACTTT | CASSLDTGGSDNSPLHF
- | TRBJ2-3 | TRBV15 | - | TGTGCCACCAGCAGACCTACGGGGCGGGGGCCCACAGATACGCAGTATTTT | CATSRPTGRGPTDTQYF
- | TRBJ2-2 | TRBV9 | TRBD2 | TGTGCCAGCAGCGTATGGAGAGCGGGGGGTGACGGGGAGCTGTTTTTT | CASSVWRAGGDGELFF
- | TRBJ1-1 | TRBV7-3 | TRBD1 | TGTGCCAGCAGCTTAAGGGGGACAGCGAACACTGAAGCTTTCTTT | CASSLRGTANTEAFF
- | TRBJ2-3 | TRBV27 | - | TGTGCCAGCACTGTGGGAGTGGCCACAGATACGCAGTATTTT | CASTVGVATDTQYF
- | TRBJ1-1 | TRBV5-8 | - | TGTGCCAGCAGCTTGGAGACTGCTGAAGCTTTCTTT | CASSLETAEAFF
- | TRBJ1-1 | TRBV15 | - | TGTGCCACCAGCAGAGTCCCCCTGGGCAACACTGAAGCTTTCTTT | CATSRVPLGNTEAFF
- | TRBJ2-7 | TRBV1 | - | TGCACCAGCAGCCAAGTCAGGGGAATAGCGGGAGCGACCTACGAGCAGTACTTC | CTSSQVRGIAGATYEQYF
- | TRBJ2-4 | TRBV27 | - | TGTGCCAGCAGTTTCTCTTCCGGAAACATTCAGTACTTC | CASSFSSGNIQYF
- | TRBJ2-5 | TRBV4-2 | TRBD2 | TGTGCCAGCAGCCAAGAAGGATTAGCGGGGGCCTGGGGGGCCCAGTACTTC | CASSQEGLAGAWGAQYF
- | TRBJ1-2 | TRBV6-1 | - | TGTGCCAGCAGTGACGGGACATTCGCTAACTATGGCTACACCTTC | CASSDGTFANYGYTF
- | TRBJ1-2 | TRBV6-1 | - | TGTGCCAGCAGTGAAGTGGGTGGCGGCTATGGCTACACCTTC | CASSEVGGGYGYTF
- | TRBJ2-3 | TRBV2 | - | TGTGCCAGCCGAGTAGGGGCGGGACTCACAGATACGCAGTATTTT | CASRVGAGLTDTQYF
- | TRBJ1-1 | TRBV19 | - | TGTGCCAGTATGGTATACGGGGACATGAACACTGAAGCTTTCTTT | CASMVYGDMNTEAFF
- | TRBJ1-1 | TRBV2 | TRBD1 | TGTGCCAGCAGTGGTCGACAGGGGGAAGGCATGAACACTGAAGCTTTCTTT | CASSGRQGEGMNTEAFF
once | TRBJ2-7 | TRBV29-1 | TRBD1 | TGCAGCGTTGAAGCGGGACAGGGAATCTACGAGCAGTACTTC | CSVEAGQGIYEQYF
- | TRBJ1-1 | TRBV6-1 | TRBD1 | TGTGCCAGCAGTGAGACAGGGGTTGTAGCTGAAGCTTTCTTT | CASSETGVVAEAFF
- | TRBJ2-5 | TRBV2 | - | TGTGCCAGCAACCTGTTGAGGGCCGGAGAGACCCAGTACTTC | CASNLLRAGETQYF
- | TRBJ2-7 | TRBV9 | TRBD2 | TGTGCCAGCAGCGTAGGGGCGGGGGGAGTAATGTACGAGCAGTACTTC | CASSVGAGGVMYEQYF
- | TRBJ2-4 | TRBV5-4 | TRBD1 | TGTGCCAGCAGCCCGGGACAGGGGGCTTACATTCAGTACTTC | CASSPGQGAYIQYF
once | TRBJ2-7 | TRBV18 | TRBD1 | TGTGCCAGCTCACCGGGTCCCGACAGGGGCTTCATCTCCTACGAGCAGTACTTC | CASSPGPDRGFISYEQYF
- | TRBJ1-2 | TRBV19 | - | TGTGCCAGTAGTGTAGCTTTCTATGGCTACACCTTC | CASSVAFYGYTF
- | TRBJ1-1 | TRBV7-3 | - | TGTGCCAGCAGCTTAAATGGCAGGGGCACTGAAGCTTTCTTT | CASSLNGRGTEAFF